The T cell receptor (beta chain) under discussion was sequenced for a study of blood T cells in healthy people across ages. Background on the study: Using template switching, researchers captured about one barcoded beta molecule for each two T cells.

Study-level points and caveats: Unknown donor CMV status possibly confounded expanded clonotype changes. Significant beta diversity loss was already apparent by age roughly 43, declining roughly linearly.

Then a second PCR, running roughly 7 to 11 cycles, was carried out with a sample-barcoded 5' primer and a J-beta primer mix. At least 2.5 million CDR3-containing paired-end reads were obtained per sample. TCRdb re-called the 5' RACE reads through MiXCR, storing one row per CDR3 protein. The sample records 1,500,000 or so distinct CDR3 sequences, approximately 59% being singletons. Germline CDR1 and CDR2: MNHEY and SVGEGT. The CDR3 loop spans 14 amino acids. V lost 6 bases and J 7 bases, leaving 13 bases between the germline ends. For this clonotype: Its antigen is still unknown.

This chain connects TRBV6-2 or TRBV6-3 to TRBJ1-6; maybe TRBD1 (6 bases). The TCR comes from a man younger than 35 in good health. The sequenced material came from blood. The CDR3 reads CASSTTGWNSPLHF. CDR3 DNA: TGTGCCAGCAGCACCACAGGGTGGAATTCACCCCTCCACTTT.